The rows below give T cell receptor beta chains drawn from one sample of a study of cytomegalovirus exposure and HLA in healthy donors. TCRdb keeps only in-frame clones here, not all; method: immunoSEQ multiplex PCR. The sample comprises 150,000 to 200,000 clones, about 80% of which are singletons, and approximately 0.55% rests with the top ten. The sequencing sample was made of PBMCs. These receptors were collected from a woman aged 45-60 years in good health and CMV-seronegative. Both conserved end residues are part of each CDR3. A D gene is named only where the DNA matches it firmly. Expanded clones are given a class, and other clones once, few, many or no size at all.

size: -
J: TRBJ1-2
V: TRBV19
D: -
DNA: TGTGCCAGTAGTATTGGGAGGGTCGGTGGCTACACCTTC
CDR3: CASSIGRVGGYTF

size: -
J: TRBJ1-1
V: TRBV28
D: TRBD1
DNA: TGTGCCAGCAGGGACAGGGCCACTGAAGCTTTCTTT
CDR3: CASRDRATEAFF

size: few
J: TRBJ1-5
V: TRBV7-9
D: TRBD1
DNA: TGTGCCAGCAGCGAGACCGGGACAGACAATCAGCCCCAGCATTTT
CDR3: CASSETGTDNQPQHF

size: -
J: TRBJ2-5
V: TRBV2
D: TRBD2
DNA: TGTGCCAGCGGAAGACTAGCGGGAGAACAAGAGACCCAGTACTTC
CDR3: CASGRLAGEQETQYF

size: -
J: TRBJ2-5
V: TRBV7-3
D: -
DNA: TGTGCCAGCAGCCCCGGAGGGCCCGGTGGAGAGACCCAGTACTTC
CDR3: CASSPGGPGGETQYF

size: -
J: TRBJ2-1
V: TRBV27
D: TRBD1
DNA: TGTGCCAGCAGTTCGTCCGGGACAGGGATGCATGAGCAGTTCTTC
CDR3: CASSSSGTGMHEQFF

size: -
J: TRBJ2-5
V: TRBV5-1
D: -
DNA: TGCGCCAGCAGCCGGGACGGGAGCGAGACCCAGTACTTC
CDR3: CASSRDGSETQYF

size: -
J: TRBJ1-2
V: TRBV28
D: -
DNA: TGTGCCAGCAGTCCGGGATATGGCTACACCTTC
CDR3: CASSPGYGYTF

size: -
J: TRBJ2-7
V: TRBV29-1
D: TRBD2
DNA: TGCAGCGTTGGCGGAACTAGCGGGACTCACTCCTACGAGCAGTACTTC
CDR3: CSVGGTSGTHSYEQYF

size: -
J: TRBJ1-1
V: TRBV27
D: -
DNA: TGTGCCAGCCAACCTAGGGGGGGGCTGAACACTGAAGCTTTCTTT
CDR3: CASQPRGGLNTEAFF

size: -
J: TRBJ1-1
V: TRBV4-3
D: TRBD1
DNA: TGCGCCAGCAGCCAAGGGGCAGGGGGCTGGAACACTGAAGCTTTCTTT
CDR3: CASSQGAGGWNTEAFF

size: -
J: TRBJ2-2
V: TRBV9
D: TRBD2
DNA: TGTGCCAGCAGCAAACGGACTAGCGGGATATTGAGCACCGGGGAGCTGTTTTTT
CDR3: CASSKRTSGILSTGELFF

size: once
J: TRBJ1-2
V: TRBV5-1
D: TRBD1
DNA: TGCGCCAGCAGCTCGACAGGGCAAGTCTATGGCTACACCTTC
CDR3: CASSSTGQVYGYTF

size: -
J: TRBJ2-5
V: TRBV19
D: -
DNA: TGTGCCAGTAGTCCTAGACCAGACCGGGAGACCCAGTACTTC
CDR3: CASSPRPDRETQYF

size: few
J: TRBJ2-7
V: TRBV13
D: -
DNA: TGTGCCAGCAGCCTGAGCTCCTACGAGCAGTACTTC
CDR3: CASSLSSYEQYF

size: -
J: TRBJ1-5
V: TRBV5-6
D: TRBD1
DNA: TGTGCCAGCAGCTGGGGGAGGGGACAGGCTAGCAATCAGCCCCAGCATTTT
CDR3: CASSWGRGQASNQPQHF

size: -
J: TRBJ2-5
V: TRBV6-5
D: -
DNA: TGTGCCAGCAGTTACAAGCACAGGGAACAAGAGACCCAGTACTTC
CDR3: CASSYKHREQETQYF

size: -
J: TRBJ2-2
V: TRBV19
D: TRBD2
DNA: TGTGCCAGTAGTAGTAGCGGGGGGCCCGCGAACACCGGGGAGCTGTTTTTT
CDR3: CASSSSGGPANTGELFF